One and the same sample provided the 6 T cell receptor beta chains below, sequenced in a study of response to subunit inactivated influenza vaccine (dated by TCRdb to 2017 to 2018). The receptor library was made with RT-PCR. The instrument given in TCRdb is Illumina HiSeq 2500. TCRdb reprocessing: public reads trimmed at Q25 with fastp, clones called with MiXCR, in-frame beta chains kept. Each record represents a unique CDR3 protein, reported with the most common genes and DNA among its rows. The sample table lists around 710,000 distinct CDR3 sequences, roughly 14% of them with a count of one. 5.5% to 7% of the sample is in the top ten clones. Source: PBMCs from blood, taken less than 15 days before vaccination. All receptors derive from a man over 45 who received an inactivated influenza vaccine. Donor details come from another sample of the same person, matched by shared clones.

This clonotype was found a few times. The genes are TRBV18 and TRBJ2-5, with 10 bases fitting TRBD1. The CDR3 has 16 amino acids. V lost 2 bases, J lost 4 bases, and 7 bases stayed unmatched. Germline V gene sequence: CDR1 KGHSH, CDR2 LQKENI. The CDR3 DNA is TGTGCCAGCTCACCAAGAACGAGACAGGGGGCAGAGACCCAGTACTTC. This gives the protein CASSPRTRQGAETQYF.

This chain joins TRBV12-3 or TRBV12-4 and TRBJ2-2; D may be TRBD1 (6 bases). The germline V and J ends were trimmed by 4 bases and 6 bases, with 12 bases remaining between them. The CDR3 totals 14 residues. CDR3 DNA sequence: TGTGCCAGCAGTTCAGGACAGAGAGCCGGGGAGCTGTTTTTT. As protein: CASSSGQRAGELFF.

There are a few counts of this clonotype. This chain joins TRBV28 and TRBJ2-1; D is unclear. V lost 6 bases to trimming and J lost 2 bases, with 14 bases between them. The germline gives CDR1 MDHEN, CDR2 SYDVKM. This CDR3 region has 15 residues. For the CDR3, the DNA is TGTGCCAGCAGCGCCCATTACTCCCCCTACAATGAGCAGTTCTTC. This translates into CASSAHYSPYNEQFF.

CDR3 sequence: CASSFQPPHKDRSTYEQYF. CDR3 bases: TGTGCCAGCAGTTTCCAACCACCCCACAAGGACAGGTCAACCTACGAGCAGTACTTC. The chain has TRBV28 and TRBJ2-7, with 7 bases lining up with TRBD1. This CDR3 comprises 19 residues. Losses at the gene ends were 3 bases for V and 2 bases for J; bases not matched to a gene: 19. Germline V gene data show CDR1 as MDHEN and CDR2 as SYDVKM.

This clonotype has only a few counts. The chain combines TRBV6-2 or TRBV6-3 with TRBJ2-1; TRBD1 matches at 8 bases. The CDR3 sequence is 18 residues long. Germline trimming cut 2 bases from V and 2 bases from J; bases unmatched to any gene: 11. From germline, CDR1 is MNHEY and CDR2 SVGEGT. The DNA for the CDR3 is TGTGCCAGCAGTTACCCGAAAAGCTCGGGACAGGCCTACAATGAGCAGTTCTTC. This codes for CASSYPKSSGQAYNEQFF.

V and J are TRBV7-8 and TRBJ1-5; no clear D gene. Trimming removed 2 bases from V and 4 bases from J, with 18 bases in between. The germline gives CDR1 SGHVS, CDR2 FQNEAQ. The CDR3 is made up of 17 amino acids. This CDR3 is CASSLNVNRGSNQPQHF. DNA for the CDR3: TGTGCCAGCAGCTTAAACGTGAACAGAGGGAGTAATCAGCCCCAGCATTTT.